The 26 T cell receptor beta chains listed next were all sequenced from one sample in a study of T cells in Graves' hyperthyroidism and ophthalmopathy. Amplified TCR beta CDR3 regions came from RNA transcripts. The HTBI primer set served for first-round RT-PCR of the TCR CDR3. TCRdb recomputed calls from the multiplex PCR reads with MiXCR, one row per CDR3 protein. The sample consists of roughly 640,000 distinct CDR3 sequences, approximately 16% of them appearing once. Sequenced input: blood. Receptors were obtained from a woman between 35 and 50 years old with Graves' ophthalmopathy.

This clonotype was observed many times. In nucleotides, the CDR3 is TGTGCCAGCACTTATGGGACAGGGGGTCCTACAGAGCAGTTCTTC. It is translated as CASTYGTGGPTEQFF. V and J are TRBV12-3 or TRBV12-4 and TRBJ2-1; 11 bases are shared with TRBD1. J was trimmed by 10 bases and V by 7 bases; bases with no gene match: 12. The CDR3 length is 15 residues.

Here the CDR3 reads CSVEPGGRSNTEAFF. CDR3 nucleotides: TGCAGCGTTGAACCTGGGGGTAGGAGTAACACTGAAGCTTTCTTT. The chain links TRBV29-1 to TRBJ1-1; the D gene is possibly TRBD1 (5 bases). V was shortened by 2 bases and J by 2 bases, with 15 bases between the two germline ends. Germline V gene data show CDR1 as SQVTM and CDR2 as ANQGSEA. The CDR3 covers 15 residues.

At least ten counts were recorded for this clonotype. V usage is TRBV18 and J usage is TRBJ2-7, with 7 bases matching TRBD1. The V gene end was trimmed by 1 base and the J gene end by 3 bases; junction bases not matched to a gene: 6. The CDR3 spans 15 residues. Germline V gene sequence: CDR1 KGHSH, CDR2 LQKENI. CDR3 amino acids: CASSPQGASIYEQYF. The CDR3 region has the DNA TGTGCCAGCTCACCACAGGGGGCGAGTATCTACGAGCAGTACTTC.

There are many counts of this clonotype. The V and J genes are TRBV30 and TRBJ2-7, with 9 bases fitting TRBD1. The CDR3 is 14 residues long. V was pared by 6 bases and J by 2 bases, with 8 bases of the junction left unmatched. Per germline, CDR1 GTSNPN and CDR2 SVGIG (reference sequence). CDR3 sequence reads: CACDRDRAPYEQYF. CDR3 sequence (DNA): TGTGCCTGCGACCGGGACAGGGCACCCTACGAGCAGTACTTC.

This clonotype appeared many times. The chain's CDR3 is CASARDRITDTQYF. The CDR3 coding sequence is TGCGCCAGCGCCCGGGACAGGATCACAGATACGCAGTATTTT. The rearrangement links TRBV5-1 to TRBJ2-3; 8 bases match TRBD1. The CDR3 is made up of 14 amino acids. Germline V gene data show CDR1 as SGHRS and CDR2 as YFSETQ. The J segment lost 2 bases and the V segment lost 7 bases, leaving 6 bases of the junction unmatched.

The table lists this clonotype with many counts. The chain has TRBV15 and TRBJ2-5, with TRBD2 matching over 7 bases. The CDR3 runs to 15 residues. Germline V gene lookup returns CDR1 LNHNV and CDR2 YYDKDF (reference sequence). After removal of 5 bases from V and 0 bases from J, the junction contained 6 bases not matched to a gene. The CDR3 region has the DNA TGTGCCACCAGCTGGGGGGGAAGCGACCAAGAGACCCAGTACTTC. Its translation: CATSWGGSDQETQYF.

The chain joins TRBV30 to TRBJ1-2, with D unclear. The CDR3 spans 13 residues. Looked up from germline, CDR1 is GTSNPN and CDR2 is SVGIG (reference sequence). V lost 2 bases to trimming and J lost 2 bases, with 9 bases between them. The CDR3 loop is CAWSPGENYGYTF. For the CDR3, the DNA is TGTGCCTGGAGTCCAGGAGAGAACTATGGCTACACCTTC.

The genes are TRBV5-6 and TRBJ2-2; TRBD1 matches 11 bases. The CDR3 is 15 amino acids. CDR1 is SGHDT and CDR2 is YYEEEE in the germline V gene. V was pared by 2 bases and J by 8 bases, with 5 bases of the junction left unmatched. The DNA for the CDR3 is TGTGCCAGCAGCTTAGGACAGGGGGCAGGAGGGGAGCTGTTTTTT. Its protein product is CASSLGQGAGGELFF.

This clonotype was seen a handful of times. The V call is TRBV5-8, the J call TRBJ1-4; a weak D match, TRBD1 (5 bases). The germline V gene encodes CDR1 SGHTS and CDR2 YDEGEE. Trimming took 2 bases from V and 5 from J, leaving 13 bases between them. The CDR3 covers 15 residues. CDR3 nucleotides: TGTGCCAGCAGCTTCCACGGGGGTTCGAATGAAAAACTGTTTTTT. This codes for CASSFHGGSNEKLFF.

V is TRBV5-1 and J is TRBJ2-2; tentatively, D is TRBD1 or TRBD2 (5 bases each). The CDR3 length is 16 residues. Germline V gene sequence: CDR1 SGHRS, CDR2 YFSETQ. Trimming removed 4 bases at V and 1 base at J, with 14 bases between. The CDR3 nucleotides read TGCGCCAGCAGCCCCACAGGAGGAGTGAACACCGGGGAGCTGTTTTTT. Translation: CASSPTGGVNTGELFF.

In this sample, this clonotype turned up a few times. The chain is built from TRBV18 and TRBJ1-1; D is unclear. This CDR3 region has 13 residues. The V gene lost 2 bases and the J gene lost 6 bases, with 10 bases spanning the gap. Germline values: CDR1 KGHSH, CDR2 LQKENI. DNA for the CDR3: TGTGCCAGCTCACCAATTGATGGACCTGAAGCTTTCTTT. This gives the protein CASSPIDGPEAFF.

This clonotype was seen only once. With a much larger clone just one base away, this may be a read error. V usage is TRBV6-4 and J usage is TRBJ1-5; D unclear. V was trimmed by 0 bases and J by 3 bases, leaving 9 bases between them. This CDR3 has 15 residues. CDR1 and CDR2 from the germline V gene are MRHNA and SNTAGT. CDR3 amino acids: CASSDSGGDNQPQHF. In DNA, the CDR3 is TGTGCCAGCAGTGACTCGGGTGGGGACAATCAGCCCCAGCATTTT.

This clonotype appeared many times. The V and J genes are TRBV20-1 and TRBJ2-2; D not resolved. V was clipped by 2 bases and J by 6 bases, with 7 bases between them. CDR1 DFQATT and CDR2 SNEGSKA come from the germline V gene (reference sequence). There are 12 residues in the CDR3. Here the CDR3 reads CSARKASGELFF. CDR3 coding DNA: TGCAGTGCTAGAAAGGCTTCCGGGGAGCTGTTTTTT.

This clonotype was counted between two and nine times. The chain is built from TRBV5-5 and TRBJ2-5; TRBD2 agrees at 7 bases. The CDR3 has 14 residues. The germline gives CDR1 SGHKS, CDR2 YYEKEE (reference sequence). Trimming at V came to 3 bases and at J to 0 bases, leaving 2 bases not matched to a gene. DNA for the CDR3: TGTGCCAGCAGCTGGGGACTATACCAAGAGACCCAGTACTTC. Translated, it gives CASSWGLYQETQYF.

The chain combines TRBV5-6 with TRBJ2-4, with D perhaps matching TRBD2 (6 bases). CDR1 and CDR2 (germline): SGHDT, YYEEEE. The CDR3 has 12 residues. V gave up 4 bases and J gave up 14 bases, with 16 bases separating them. The CDR3 DNA is TGTGCCAGCAGCGTATCCGGGACTTCTAAGTACTTC. Translating it yields CASSVSGTSKYF.

This clonotype was detected only a few times. The chain recombines TRBV20-1 with TRBJ2-6; TRBD1 might be the D (5 bases). Germline CDR1 reads DFQATT; CDR2 reads SNEGSKA (reference sequence). The V gene lost 5 bases and the J gene lost 0 bases, with 11 bases spanning the gap. The CDR3 loop spans 15 amino acids. CDR3 in amino acids: CSALGVVSGANVLTF. The DNA of the CDR3 is TGCAGTGCTTTAGGGGTGGTCTCTGGGGCCAACGTCCTGACTTTC.

This clonotype was seen ten or more times. This chain joins TRBV6-5 and TRBJ2-7, with a possible D match to TRBD1 (5 bases). Germline CDR1 MNHEY, CDR2 SVGAGI. Trimming cost V 0 bases and J 2 bases, with 8 bases left between them. There are 14 residues in the CDR3. CDR3 in DNA: TGTGCCAGCAGTTACTCGGCAGGGCCCTACGAGCAGTACTTC. Translating gives CASSYSAGPYEQYF.

The table lists this clonotype with a few counts. The chain has TRBV28 and TRBJ2-7; D possibly corresponds to TRBD2 (6 bases). The CDR3 covers 15 residues. CDR1 MDHEN and CDR2 SYDVKM come from the germline V gene. V lost 8 bases and J 2 bases, leaving 19 bases between the germline ends. CDR3 nucleotide sequence: TGTGCCAGCCGAGAAATGGTCGGGAGTGCCTACGAGCAGTACTTC. Translated: CASREMVGSAYEQYF.

This clonotype was detected many times. The chain combines TRBV9 with TRBJ2-7; 8 bases fit TRBD1. Germline V CDR1 and CDR2: SGDLS, YYNGEE. The CDR3 extends over 15 amino acids. V was clipped by 0 bases and J by 2 bases; unmatched bases: 4. The CDR3 loop is CASSVGTGIAYEQYF. CDR3 coding DNA: TGTGCCAGCAGCGTAGGGACAGGGATCGCCTACGAGCAGTACTTC.

The gene calls are TRBV5-1 and TRBJ2-1; 8 nucleotides align to TRBD2. The CDR3 runs 16 residues. The V gene end was trimmed by 3 bases and the J gene end by 7 bases; junction bases not matched to a gene: 12. In germline, CDR1 is SGHRS, CDR2 YFSETQ. CDR3 sequence reads: CASSSLLAGKRNEQFF. CDR3 sequence (DNA): TGCGCCAGCAGCTCCCTTTTAGCGGGGAAGAGGAATGAGCAGTTCTTC.

This clonotype was observed many times. This chain joins TRBV11-2 and TRBJ2-5; weak D call: TRBD1 (5 bases). CDR3 length: 11 amino acids. V gave up 3 bases and J gave up 9 bases, with 8 bases separating them. In germline, CDR1 is SGHAT, CDR2 FQNNGV. This CDR3 reads CASSFQGSQYF. CDR3 in DNA: TGTGCCAGCAGCTTCCAGGGATCCCAGTACTTC.

The V call is TRBV7-8, the J call TRBJ1-3; D possibly corresponds to TRBD1 (6 bases). CDR1 and CDR2 from the germline V gene are SGHVS and FQNEAQ. The length of the CDR3 is 16 residues. The V gene lost 5 bases and the J gene lost 0 bases, with 14 bases spanning the gap. CDR3 DNA sequence: TGTGCCAGCAGCCCGAAGACAGGTTACTCTGGAAACACCATATATTTT. It is translated as CASSPKTGYSGNTIYF.

The V and J genes are TRBV11-2 and TRBJ1-5; D call uncertain. Trimming took off 3 bases at V and 6 bases at J, with 9 bases between the two ends. Per the germline V gene, CDR1 is SGHAT and CDR2 is FQNNGV. The CDR3 is made up of 13 amino acids. CDR3 sequence reads: CASSLAVGQPQHF. The CDR3 nucleotides are TGTGCCAGCAGCTTGGCCGTGGGTCAGCCCCAGCATTTT.

This chain connects TRBV30 to TRBJ2-3; 8 nucleotides agree with TRBD1. CDR3 size: 14 residues. CDR1 and CDR2 (germline): GTSNPN, SVGIG (reference sequence). The J segment lost 3 bases and the V segment lost 7 bases, leaving 9 bases of the junction unmatched. This CDR3 reads CALTTGVGTDTQYF. CDR3 sequence (DNA): TGTGCCTTAACGACAGGGGTCGGTACAGATACGCAGTATTTT. The full variable domain, rest sourced from reference TRBV30 and TRBJ2-3, is SQTIHQWPATLVQPVGSPLSLECTVEGTSNPNLYWYRQAAGRGLQLLFYSVGIGQISSEVPQNLSASRPQDRQFILSSKKLLLSDSGFYLCALTTGVGTDTQYFGPGTRLTVL.

This chain links TRBV6-1 with TRBJ1-5; D unclear. V was clipped by 4 bases and J by 4 bases, with 8 bases between them. Germline V gene sequence: CDR1 MNHNS, CDR2 SASEGT. The CDR3 covers 13 residues. The CDR3 nucleotides read TGTGCCAGCAGTGCTGGAAATAATCAGCCCCAGCATTTT. Its protein is CASSAGNNQPQHF.

This clonotype showed up many times. The rearrangement links TRBV5-1 to TRBJ1-2; TRBD1 might be the D (5 bases). V was clipped by 0 bases and J by 2 bases, with 8 bases between them. Germline V gene sequence: CDR1 SGHRS, CDR2 YFSETQ. CDR3 length equals 14 residues. The CDR3 here is CASSLGPGNYGYTF. The CDR3 nucleotides are TGCGCCAGCAGCTTGGGTCCAGGGAACTATGGCTACACCTTC.